This T cell receptor (beta chain) was retrieved from a study of T cell responses to AZD1222 COVID-19 vaccine. Overall study results and limits: Most donors were white British, females outnumbered males, and clonal diversity was possibly underestimated. CD4 TCRs linked to vaccination spanned spike, dominating at 160-218 and 743-854.

The method was immunoSEQ multiplex PCR; TCRdb's version includes in-frame clones alone and lacks a portion of them. Among 120,000 or so clones listed, roughly 90% were seen once. On this clone itself: Its antigen is unidentified.

Trimming took off 5 bases at V and 8 bases at J, with 10 bases between the two ends. The CDR3 runs to 12 residues. CDR1 MDHEN and CDR2 SYDVKM come from the germline V gene. The source material was peripheral blood, sampled on day 0 of AZD1222 vaccination. The V and J genes are TRBV28 and TRBJ2-1; tentative D call: TRBD1 (5 bases). The sequence was collected from an adult in good health. CDR3 in amino acids: CASSGRVDEQFF. CDR3 nucleotides: TGTGCCAGCAGTGGCAGGGTGGATGAGCAGTTCTTC. Together with reference TRBV28 and TRBJ2-1, the CDR3 gives the full variable domain: DVKVTQSSRYLVKRTGEKVFLECVQDMDHENMFWYRQDPGLGLRLIYFSYDVKMKEKGDIPEGYSVSREKKERFSLILESASTNQTSMYLCASSGRVDEQFFGPGTRLTVL.